This TCR beta chain was observed in a study of vaccination and CD4 T cells after COVID-19. Study in general: The convalescents were made up of six males and four females, two of whom were Hispanic. Samples taken post-COVID came a median around 100 days after diagnosis, ranging from 35 to 161.

The V gene lost 2 bases and the J gene lost 5 bases, with 12 bases spanning the gap. The V gene's germline CDR1 is SGHTA and CDR2 FQGNSA. This CDR3 has 14 residues. The time point is: late sampling 161 to 241 days after vaccination in three convalescent patients. Treatment reported: roughly 10-day PBMC culture with coronavirus spike peptide pools or control peptides (ViraFEST assay). This clonotype was counted between two and nine times. Its antigen remains unidentified. Oncomine TCR Beta short-read sequencing was applied to DNA from cultured CD4+ T cells. TCRdb processed the PCR reads anew with MiXCR; each CDR3 protein has one entry. The table shows around 23,000 distinct CDR3 sequences, with approximately 30% occurring only once.

The receptor's source is a human donor who had recovered from COVID-19. The chain employs TRBV7-2 and TRBJ2-5; D remains unclear. This specimen was CD4+ T cells from blood, cultured in vitro, taken about 7 months after SARS-CoV-2 vaccination. CDR3: CASSLRRGFETQYF. CDR3 DNA: TGTGCCAGCAGCTTAAGACGTGGATTCGAGACCCAGTACTTC.